The 2 T cell receptor beta chains listed next were all sequenced from one sample in a study of cytomegalovirus exposure and HLA in healthy donors. Use of 60 Vbeta and 13 Jbeta primers characterized the PCR. This table comes from immunoSEQ multiplex PCR, and its TCRdb copy is limited to in-frame clones, with some not included. In the table there are tens of thousands of clones, 9.5% to 13% of which are singletons. The sequencing input was PBMCs. The receptors were gathered from a man between 60 and 70 years old in good health and CMV-seropositive.

CDR3 in amino acids: CASSAAGTNTGELFF. DNA of the CDR3: TGTGCCAGCAGCGCGGCCGGGACAAACACCGGGGAGCTGTTTTTT. The J gene is TRBJ2-2, the V gene TRBV5-6; D may be TRBD1 (6 bases). The germline V gene has CDR1 SGHDT and CDR2 YYEEEE. V gave up 4 bases and J gave up 2 bases, with 12 bases separating them. This CDR3 has 15 amino acids.

This sequence joins TRBV7-3 and TRBJ2-7; D might be TRBD1 (7 bases). Germline V lookup: CDR1 SGHTA, CDR2 FQGTGA. With 5 bases removed from V and 8 bases from J, the gap between germline ends came to 16 bases. CDR3 length: 13 amino acids. The CDR3 is CASSEEGGQKQYF. As DNA, the CDR3 is TGTGCCAGCAGCGAAGAGGGGGGACAGAAGCAGTACTTC.